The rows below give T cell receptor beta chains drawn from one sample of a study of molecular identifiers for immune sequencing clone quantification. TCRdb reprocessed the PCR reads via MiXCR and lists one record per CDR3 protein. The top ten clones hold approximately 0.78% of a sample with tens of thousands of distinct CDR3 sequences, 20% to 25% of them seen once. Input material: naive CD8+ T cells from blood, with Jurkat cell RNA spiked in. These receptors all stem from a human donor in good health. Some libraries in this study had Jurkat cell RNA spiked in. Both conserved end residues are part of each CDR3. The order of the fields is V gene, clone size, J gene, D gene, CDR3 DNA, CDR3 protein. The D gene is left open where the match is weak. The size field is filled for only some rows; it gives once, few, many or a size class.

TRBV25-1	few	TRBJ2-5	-	TGTGCCAGCAAAGGGGCCGGAGAGACCCAGTACTTC	CASKGAGETQYF
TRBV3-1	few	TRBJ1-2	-	TGTGCCAGCAGCCAAGAACGCAGGCTCTATGGCTACACCTTC	CASSQERRLYGYTF
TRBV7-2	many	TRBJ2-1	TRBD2	TGTGCCAGCAGCTTAGACAGCGGGGGACTCTCCTACAATGAGCAGTTCTTC	CASSLDSGGLSYNEQFF
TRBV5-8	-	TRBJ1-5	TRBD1	TGTGCCAGCAGCACGGCCGCGGACAGGGGGAATCAGCCCCAGCATTTT	CASSTAADRGNQPQHF
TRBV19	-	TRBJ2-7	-	TGTGCCAGTAGTCATCAGGGAAGCTCCTACGAGCAGTACTTC	CASSHQGSSYEQYF
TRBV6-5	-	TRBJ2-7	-	TGTGCCAGCAGGACAGGATACGAGCAGCACTTC	CASRTGYEQHF
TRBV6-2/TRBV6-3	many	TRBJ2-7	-	TGTGCCAGCAGTTATGGACCTTCCTACGAGCAGTACTTC	CASSYGPSYEQYF
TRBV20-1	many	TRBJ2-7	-	TGCAGTGCTAGACACGGGGGCGAGTACGAGCAGTACTTC	CSARHGGEYEQYF
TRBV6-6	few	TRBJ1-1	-	TGTGCCAGCAGTCTCGACTCAGAACAGAACACTGAAGCTTTCTTT	CASSLDSEQNTEAFF
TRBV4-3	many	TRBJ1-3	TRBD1	TGCGCCAGCAGCCAAGATCGGGACAGGGGATCAGGAAACACCATATATTTT	CASSQDRDRGSGNTIYF
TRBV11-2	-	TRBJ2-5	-	TGTGCCAGCAGCCGTAGTCCGGGGAGGGAGACCCAGTACTTC	CASSRSPGRETQYF
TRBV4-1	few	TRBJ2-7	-	TGCGCCAGCAGCCCGACGGCGGCAGGGTCAGGCGAGCAGTACTTC	CASSPTAAGSGEQYF
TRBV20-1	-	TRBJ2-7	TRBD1	TGCAGTGCCACGGGACAGGGCGCCCTAGTTTCCTACGAGCAGTACTTC	CSATGQGALVSYEQYF
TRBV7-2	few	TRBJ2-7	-	TGTGCCAGCAGCAACCTTCCGGACGGGCCTATAACCTACGAGCAGTACTTC	CASSNLPDGPITYEQYF
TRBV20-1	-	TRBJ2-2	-	TGCAGTGCTAGCCCCCTTATCCGATCCGGGGAGCTGTTTTTT	CSASPLIRSGELFF
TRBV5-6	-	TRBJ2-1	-	TGTGCCAGCAGCTTTACGTACAGGAGGGACTACAATGAGCAGTTCTTC	CASSFTYRRDYNEQFF
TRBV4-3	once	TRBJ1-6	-	TGCGCCAGCAGCCAAGATCTACTGCAGGGCGATTCACCCCTCCACTTT	CASSQDLLQGDSPLHF
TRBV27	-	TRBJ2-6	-	TGTGCCAGCAGTTTAATTTCCTGCTCTGGGGCCAACGTCCTGACTTTC	CASSLISCSGANVLTF
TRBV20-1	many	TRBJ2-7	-	TGCAGTGCCGAAATGTACGAGCAGTACTTC	CSAEMYEQYF
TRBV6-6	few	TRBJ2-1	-	TGTGCCAGCAACGAGGCAGGGAGTGACAATGAGCAGTTCTTC	CASNEAGSDNEQFF
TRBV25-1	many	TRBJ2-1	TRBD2	TGTGCCAGCAGTGAAGGGCTAGCGGGATATCAATCCTACAATGAGCAGTTCTTC	CASSEGLAGYQSYNEQFF
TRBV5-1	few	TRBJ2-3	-	TGCGCCAGCAGCTCCAACTCAGGAACAGATGCGCAGTATTTT	CASSSNSGTDAQYF
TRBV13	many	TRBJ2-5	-	TGTGCCAGCAGCCCCGGAGACACGGGATCAAAGTACTTC	CASSPGDTGSKYF
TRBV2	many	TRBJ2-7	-	TGTGCCAGCAGTCTACGGGACTGGAACTTC	CASSLRDWNF
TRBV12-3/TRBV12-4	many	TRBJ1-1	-	TGTGCCAGCAGTCCCGGCGGGGGGACTGAAGCTTTCTTT	CASSPGGGTEAFF
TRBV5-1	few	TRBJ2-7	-	TGCGCCAGCAGCTACGGGCAGAACTACGAGCAGTACTTC	CASSYGQNYEQYF
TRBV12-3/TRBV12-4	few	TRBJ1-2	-	TGTGCCAGCAATCAGGAGGGGAACGTCTATGGCTACACCTTC	CASNQEGNVYGYTF
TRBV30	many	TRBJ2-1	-	TGTGCCTGGAGTCCCCTTAGCACTGAGCAGTTCTTC	CAWSPLSTEQFF
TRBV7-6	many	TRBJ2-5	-	TGTGCCAGCAGCTTGGCTGGGAGGATAGCACACGAGACCCAGTACTTC	CASSLAGRIAHETQYF
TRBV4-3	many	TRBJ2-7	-	TGCGCCAGCAGCCAAGATCAGGGCTACGAGCAGTACTTC	CASSQDQGYEQYF
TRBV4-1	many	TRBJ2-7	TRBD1	TGCGCCAGCAGCGCCCGGGACAGGTCAACTTACGAGCAGTACTTC	CASSARDRSTYEQYF
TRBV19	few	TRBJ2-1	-	TGTGCCAGTAGTATCTCGAACTACAATGAGCAGTTCTTC	CASSISNYNEQFF
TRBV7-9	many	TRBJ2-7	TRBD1	TGTGCCAGCAGCGCCCAGACAGGGAGTTTGCCCTACGAGCAGTACTTC	CASSAQTGSLPYEQYF
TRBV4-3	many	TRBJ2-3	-	TGCGCCAGCAGCCAAGATCCGGCCACAGATACGCAGTATTTT	CASSQDPATDTQYF
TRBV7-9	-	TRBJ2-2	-	TGTGCCAGCAGCTTACAGGGTCGAGGCACCGGGGAGCTGTTTTTT	CASSLQGRGTGELFF
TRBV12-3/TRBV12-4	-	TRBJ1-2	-	TGTGCCAGCAGTTTATATGAGGACCCTGGCTACACCTTC	CASSLYEDPGYTF
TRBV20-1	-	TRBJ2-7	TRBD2	TGCAGTGCTAGAGAACTAGCGACGGGGGGCGAGCAGTACTTC	CSARELATGGEQYF
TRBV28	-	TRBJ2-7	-	TGTGCCTGCACCCTTCGGGGGAATGGCGAGCAGTACTTC	CACTLRGNGEQYF
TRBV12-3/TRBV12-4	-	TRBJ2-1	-	TGTGCCAGCAGTTTAGGAGGGGTGACCAATGAGCAGCTCTTC	CASSLGGVTNEQLF
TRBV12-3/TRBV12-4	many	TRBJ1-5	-	TGTGCCAGCAGTTTAGCCCCGGGGGGTCAGCCCCAGCATTTT	CASSLAPGGQPQHF
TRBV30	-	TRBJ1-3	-	TGTGCCTGTCTTTCCAGGGGACTTGGAAACACCATATATTTT	CACLSRGLGNTIYF
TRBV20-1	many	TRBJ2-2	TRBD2	TGCAGTGCTAGAGATTGGGCGGCTAGCGGGAGACCTGGGCTAGCCGGGGAGCTGTTTTTT	CSARDWAASGRPGLAGELFF
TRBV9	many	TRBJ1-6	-	TGTGCCAGCAGGGGCCACAATAATTCACCCCTCCACTTT	CASRGHNNSPLHF
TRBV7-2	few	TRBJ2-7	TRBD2	TGTGCCAGCAGCGTAACTAGCGGGGGTTCCGAGCAGTACTTC	CASSVTSGGSEQYF
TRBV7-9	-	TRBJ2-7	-	TGTGCCAGCAGCGATACAGGGTACGAGCAGTACTTC	CASSDTGYEQYF
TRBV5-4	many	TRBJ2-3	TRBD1	TGTGCCAGCAGCTTGGAGGGGACAGGGGGCGGGAGAAATACGCAGTATTTT	CASSLEGTGGGRNTQYF